These T cell receptor beta chains were read from a single sample in a study of control samples from healthy donors and cancer patients. Profiled with immunoSEQ multiplex PCR; TCRdb holds only in-frame clones, not every one. The table lists fewer than 30,000 clones, about 82% of them singletons, with around 7% in the top ten. The material sequenced was PBMCs. Receptor source: a woman aged 55 to 70 with head and neck cancer. Both conserved end residues are part of each CDR3. Fields, in order: clone size, J gene, D gene, V gene, CDR3 DNA, CDR3 protein. D genes are given only for firm matches. Clone size, where shown, is once, few, many, or a class for clones that have expanded.

clone_size: -; j_call: TRBJ2-7; d_call: TRBD2; v_call: TRBV2; cdr3_nt: TGTGCCAGCAGTGGACTAGCGGGAGGTACCTACGAGCAGTACTTC; cdr3_aa: CASSGLAGGTYEQYF
clone_size: -; j_call: TRBJ2-5; d_call: TRBD1; v_call: TRBV4-1; cdr3_nt: TGCGCCAGCAGCCAAGAGGGACAGGGATTGGAGACCCAGTACTTC; cdr3_aa: CASSQEGQGLETQYF
clone_size: -; j_call: TRBJ1-2; d_call: -; v_call: TRBV6-5; cdr3_nt: TGTGCCAGCAGTCCCGAGGGCCTTAACTATGGCTACACCTTC; cdr3_aa: CASSPEGLNYGYTF
clone_size: few; j_call: TRBJ1-1; d_call: TRBD1; v_call: TRBV12-3/TRBV12-4; cdr3_nt: TGTGCCAGCAGTTACCTCGGGACAGCTGAAGCTTTCTTT; cdr3_aa: CASSYLGTAEAFF
clone_size: few; j_call: TRBJ2-3; d_call: -; v_call: TRBV7-3; cdr3_nt: TGTGCCAGCAGCTCGTTACGCGGGACAGATACGCAGTATTTT; cdr3_aa: CASSSLRGTDTQYF
clone_size: -; j_call: TRBJ2-2; d_call: -; v_call: TRBV29-1; cdr3_nt: TGCAGCGTTGAAGACCGAAGGGCCTCCACCGGGGAGCTGTTTTTT; cdr3_aa: CSVEDRRASTGELFF
clone_size: -; j_call: TRBJ2-3; d_call: TRBD2; v_call: TRBV10-3; cdr3_nt: TGTGCCATCAGTGCCCGCGGGGGGGCGACAGATACGCAGTATTTT; cdr3_aa: CAISARGGATDTQYF
clone_size: -; j_call: TRBJ2-1; d_call: TRBD1; v_call: TRBV19; cdr3_nt: TGTGCCAGTAGTATAGGGGGACAGGGCTATTACAATGAGCAGTTCTTC; cdr3_aa: CASSIGGQGYYNEQFF
clone_size: -; j_call: TRBJ2-1; d_call: TRBD2; v_call: TRBV5-1; cdr3_nt: TGCGCCAGCAGCTTGAGCAGAACTAGCGGGAGGGCCTATGAGCAGTTCTTC; cdr3_aa: CASSLSRTSGRAYEQFF
clone_size: -; j_call: TRBJ2-7; d_call: -; v_call: TRBV19; cdr3_nt: TGTGCCAGTAGTATGGGTGGACTACCCTACGAGCAGTACTTC; cdr3_aa: CASSMGGLPYEQYF
clone_size: -; j_call: TRBJ1-4; d_call: -; v_call: TRBV11-2; cdr3_nt: TGTGCCAGCAGAACTTCAGGAAACCCTTCAACTAATGAAAAACTGTTTTTT; cdr3_aa: CASRTSGNPSTNEKLFF
clone_size: -; j_call: TRBJ2-3; d_call: -; v_call: TRBV27; cdr3_nt: TGTGCCAGCCGGGACACGATCACAGATACGCAGTATTTT; cdr3_aa: CASRDTITDTQYF
clone_size: -; j_call: TRBJ2-3; d_call: TRBD2; v_call: TRBV7-2; cdr3_nt: TGTGCCAGCAGCTCCGGGACTAGCGGGGGGGCCGTAGATACGCAGTATTTT; cdr3_aa: CASSSGTSGGAVDTQYF
clone_size: -; j_call: TRBJ1-1; d_call: TRBD1; v_call: TRBV27; cdr3_nt: TGTGCCAGCAGTCAAGTCCGGGACAGGAACACTGAAGCTTTCTTT; cdr3_aa: CASSQVRDRNTEAFF
clone_size: medium-sized; j_call: TRBJ2-6; d_call: -; v_call: TRBV7-9; cdr3_nt: TGTGCCAGCAGCTTAGCGGTTCTTAGAGGGGCCAACGTCCTGACTTTC; cdr3_aa: CASSLAVLRGANVLTF
clone_size: few; j_call: TRBJ2-1; d_call: -; v_call: TRBV3-1/TRBV3-2; cdr3_nt: TGTGCCAGCAGTCGCAGCCCAGTTTCAGGGAGGATAGCGCGGAATGAGCAGTTCTTC; cdr3_aa: CASSRSPVSGRIARNEQFF
clone_size: -; j_call: TRBJ2-2; d_call: -; v_call: TRBV7-3; cdr3_nt: TGTGCCAGCAGCTTGACACAGCTCGCGAACACCGGGGAGCTGTTTTTT; cdr3_aa: CASSLTQLANTGELFF